This TCR beta chain came from a study of blood T cell repertoires in COVID-19. Study overall: Samples came from the United States, Italy and Spain, spanning acute and convalescent COVID-19. From T cells, B-cell-depleted T cells, or PBMCs came the material, which was cDNA or gDNA.

Losses at the gene ends were 5 bases for V and 2 bases for J; bases not matched to a gene: 5. The length of the CDR3 is 14 residues. The V gene's germline CDR1 is SGHTA and CDR2 FQGNSA. Symptom resolution, clearance, or two negative PCRs marked the recovered donors of Cohort 3. Per the original data handling: Amplification of reference gene primers provided the estimated nucleated cell counts. The protocol was immunoSEQ multiplex PCR, while the TCRdb copy is restricted to in-frame clones and leaves out a portion. D and trimming were read from the DNA, whereas the V and J calls and clone size are those reported in that table. The data contain 330,000 or so clones, more than 90% of them singletons.

Source material: PBMCs or T cells enriched from blood (not recorded which). The TCR was taken from a woman under 40 who had recovered from COVID-19. The chain recombines TRBV7-2 with TRBJ1-2, with 7 bases fitting TRBD1. The CDR3: CASSKRDSNYGYTF. The CDR3, as DNA: TGTGCCAGCAGCAAAAGGGACAGCAACTATGGCTACACCTTC.